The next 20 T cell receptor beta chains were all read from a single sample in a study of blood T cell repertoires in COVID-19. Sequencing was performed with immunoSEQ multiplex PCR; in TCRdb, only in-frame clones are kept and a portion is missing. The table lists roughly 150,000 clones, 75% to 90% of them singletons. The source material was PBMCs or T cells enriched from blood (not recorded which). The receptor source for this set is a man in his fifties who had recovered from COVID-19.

The CDR3 spells CASSLRDRGDNEQFF. CDR3 DNA: TGTGCCAGCAGCTTGCGGGACAGGGGTGACAATGAGCAGTTCTTC. The chain joins TRBV7-3 to TRBJ2-1; 10 bases map to TRBD1. Germline assignment: CDR1 SGHTA and CDR2 FQGTGA. This CDR3 region has 15 residues. With 3 bases clipped from V and 5 bases from J, the junction kept 4 bases outside the gene matches.

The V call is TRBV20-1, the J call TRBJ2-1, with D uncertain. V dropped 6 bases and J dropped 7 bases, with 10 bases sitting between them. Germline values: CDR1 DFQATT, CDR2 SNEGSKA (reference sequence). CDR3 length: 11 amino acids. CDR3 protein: CSAPSRNEQFF. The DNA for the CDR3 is TGCAGTGCCCCCAGTCGAAATGAGCAGTTCTTC.

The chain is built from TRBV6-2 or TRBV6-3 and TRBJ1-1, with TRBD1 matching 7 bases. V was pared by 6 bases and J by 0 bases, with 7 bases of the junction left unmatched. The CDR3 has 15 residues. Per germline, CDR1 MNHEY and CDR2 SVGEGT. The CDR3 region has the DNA TGTGCCAGCAGCCAGACAGGGCGAATGAACACTGAAGCTTTCTTT. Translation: CASSQTGRMNTEAFF.

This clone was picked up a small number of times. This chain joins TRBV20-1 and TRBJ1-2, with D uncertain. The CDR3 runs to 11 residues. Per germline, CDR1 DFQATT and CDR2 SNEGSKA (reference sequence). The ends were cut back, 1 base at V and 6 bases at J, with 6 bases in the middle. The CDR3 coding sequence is TGCAGTGCTAGAGCCCCCGATGGCTACACCTTC. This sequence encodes CSARAPDGYTF.

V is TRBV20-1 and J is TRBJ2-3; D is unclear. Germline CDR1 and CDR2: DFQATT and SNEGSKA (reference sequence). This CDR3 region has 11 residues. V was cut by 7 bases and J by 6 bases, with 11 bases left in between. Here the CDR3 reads CSVPSEDTQYF. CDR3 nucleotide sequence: TGCAGTGTCCCATCGGAGGATACGCAGTATTTT.

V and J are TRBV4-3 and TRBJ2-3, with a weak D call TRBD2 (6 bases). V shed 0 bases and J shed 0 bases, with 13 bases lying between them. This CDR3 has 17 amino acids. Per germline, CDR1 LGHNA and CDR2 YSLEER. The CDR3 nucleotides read TGCGCCAGCAGCCAAGAAGGAGGGCGTCCTAGCACAGATACGCAGTATTTT. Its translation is CASSQEGGRPSTDTQYF.

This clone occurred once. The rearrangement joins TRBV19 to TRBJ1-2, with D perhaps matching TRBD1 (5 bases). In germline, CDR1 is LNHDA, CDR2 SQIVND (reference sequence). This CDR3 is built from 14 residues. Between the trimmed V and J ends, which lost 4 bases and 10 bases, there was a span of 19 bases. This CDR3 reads CASSSPRTPLDYTF. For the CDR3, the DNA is TGTGCCAGTAGTAGTCCGAGGACACCGCTCGACTACACCTTC.

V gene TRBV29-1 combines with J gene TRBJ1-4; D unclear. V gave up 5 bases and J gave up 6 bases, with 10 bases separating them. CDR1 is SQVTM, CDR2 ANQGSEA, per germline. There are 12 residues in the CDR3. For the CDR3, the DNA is TGCAGCGTTAGACAAACGGATGAAAAACTGTTTTTT. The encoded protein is CSVRQTDEKLFF.

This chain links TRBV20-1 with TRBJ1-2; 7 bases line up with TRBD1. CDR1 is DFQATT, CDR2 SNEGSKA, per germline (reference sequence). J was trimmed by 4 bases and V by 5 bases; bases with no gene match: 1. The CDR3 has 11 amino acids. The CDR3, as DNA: TGCAGTGCTGGGACAGCCTATGGCTACACCTTC. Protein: CSAGTAYGYTF.

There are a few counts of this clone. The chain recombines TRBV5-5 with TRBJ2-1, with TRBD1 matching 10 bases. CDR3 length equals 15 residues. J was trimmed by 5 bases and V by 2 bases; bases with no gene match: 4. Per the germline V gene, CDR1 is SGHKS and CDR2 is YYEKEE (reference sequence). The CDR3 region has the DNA TGTGCCAGCAGCTTCGGACAGGGGGTTGACAATGAGCAGTTCTTC. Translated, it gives CASSFGQGVDNEQFF.

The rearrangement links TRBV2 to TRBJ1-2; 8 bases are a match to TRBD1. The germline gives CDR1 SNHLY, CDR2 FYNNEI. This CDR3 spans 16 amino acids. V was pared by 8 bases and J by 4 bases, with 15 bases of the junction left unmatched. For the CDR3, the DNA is TGTGCCAGCGTTCCCCCGGGACAGGCTTTCCGCTATGGCTACACCTTC. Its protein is CASVPPGQAFRYGYTF.

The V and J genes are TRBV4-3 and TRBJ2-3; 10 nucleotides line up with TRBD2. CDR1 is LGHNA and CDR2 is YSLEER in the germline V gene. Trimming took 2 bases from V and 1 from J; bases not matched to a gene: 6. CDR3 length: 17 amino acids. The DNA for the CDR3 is TGCGCCAGCAGCCAATCGGGGAGCGGGGGGGGCACAGATACGCAGTATTTT. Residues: CASSQSGSGGGTDTQYF.

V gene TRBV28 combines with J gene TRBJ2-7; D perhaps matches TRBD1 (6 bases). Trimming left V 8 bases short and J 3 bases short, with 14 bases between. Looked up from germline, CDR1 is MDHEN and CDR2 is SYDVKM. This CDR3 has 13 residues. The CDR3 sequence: CASGLVDSYEQYF. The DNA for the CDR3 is TGTGCCAGCGGGCTGGTGGACAGCTACGAGCAGTACTTC.

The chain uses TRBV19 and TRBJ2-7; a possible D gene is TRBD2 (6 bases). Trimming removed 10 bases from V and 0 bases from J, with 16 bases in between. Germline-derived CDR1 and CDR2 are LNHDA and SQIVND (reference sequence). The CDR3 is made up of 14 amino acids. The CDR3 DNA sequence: TGTGCCACCGGTGGGTTGGGGGGCTCCTACGAGCAGTACTTC. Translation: CATGGLGGSYEQYF.

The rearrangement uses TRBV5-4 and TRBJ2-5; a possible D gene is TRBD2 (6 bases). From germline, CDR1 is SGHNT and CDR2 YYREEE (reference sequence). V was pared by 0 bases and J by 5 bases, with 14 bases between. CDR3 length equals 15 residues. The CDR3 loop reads CASSLGGKGEETQYF. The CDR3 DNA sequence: TGTGCCAGCAGCTTGGGCGGGAAGGGTGAGGAGACCCAGTACTTC.

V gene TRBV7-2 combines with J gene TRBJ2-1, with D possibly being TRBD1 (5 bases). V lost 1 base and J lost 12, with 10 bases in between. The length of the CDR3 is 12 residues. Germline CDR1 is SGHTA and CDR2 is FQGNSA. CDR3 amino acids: CASSLVLTGQFF. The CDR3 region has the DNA TGTGCCAGCAGCTTAGTCTTAACAGGGCAGTTCTTC.

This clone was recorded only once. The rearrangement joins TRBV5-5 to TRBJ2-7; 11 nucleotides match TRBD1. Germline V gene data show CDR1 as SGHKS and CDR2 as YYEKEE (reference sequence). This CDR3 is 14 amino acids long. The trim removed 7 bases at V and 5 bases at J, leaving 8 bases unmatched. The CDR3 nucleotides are TGTGCCAGCGGGCAGTGGGACAGGGGGGACGAGCAGTACGTC. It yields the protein CASGQWDRGDEQYV.

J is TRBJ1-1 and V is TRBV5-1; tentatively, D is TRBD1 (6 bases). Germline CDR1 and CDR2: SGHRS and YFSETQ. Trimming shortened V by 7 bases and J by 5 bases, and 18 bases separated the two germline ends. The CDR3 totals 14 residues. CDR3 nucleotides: TGCGCCAGCGGGCAGGGGCGGGCGAGGACTGAAGCTTTCTTT. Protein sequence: CASGQGRARTEAFF.

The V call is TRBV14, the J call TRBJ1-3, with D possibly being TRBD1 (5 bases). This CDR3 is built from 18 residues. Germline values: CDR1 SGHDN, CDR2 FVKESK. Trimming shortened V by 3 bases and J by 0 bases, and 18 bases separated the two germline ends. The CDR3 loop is CASSHQAPTGSSGNTIYF. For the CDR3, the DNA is TGTGCCAGCAGCCACCAGGCACCCACAGGAAGCTCTGGAAACACCATATATTTT.

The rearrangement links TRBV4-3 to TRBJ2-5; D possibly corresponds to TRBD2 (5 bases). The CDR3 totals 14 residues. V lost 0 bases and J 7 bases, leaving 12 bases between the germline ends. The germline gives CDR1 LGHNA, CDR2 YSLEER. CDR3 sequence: CASSQESFEGTQYF. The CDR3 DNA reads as TGCGCCAGCAGCCAAGAGAGCTTTGAGGGGACCCAGTACTTC.